The clone carrying this TCR beta chain was counted a single time. This table comes from immunoSEQ multiplex PCR, and its TCRdb copy is limited to in-frame clones, with some not included. Seen here are about 300,000 clones, 86% observed once, and the top ten hold 3.5% to 4.5%. This entry is derived from a study of blood T cell repertoires in COVID-19. V lost 4 bases and J lost 5; bases outside the gene matches: 4. The CDR3 has 15 residues. Germline values: CDR1 MNHNY, CDR2 SVGAGI (reference sequence). The chain joins TRBV6-6 to TRBJ2-1; 11 bases line up with TRBD2. The sample taken for sequencing was PBMCs or T cells enriched from blood (not recorded which). The clonotype originates from a man aged 25 to 40 who had recovered from COVID-19. The CDR3 sequence: CASSFLAGGDNEQFF. CDR3 nucleotides: TGTGCCAGCAGTTTTCTAGCGGGGGGAGACAATGAGCAGTTCTTC.